The 24 T cell receptor beta chains below were found in one sample sequenced in a study. TCRdb itself ran the RT-PCR reads through MiXCR, one entry per CDR3 protein. This sample has almost 700,000 distinct CDR3 sequences; more than 13% occur once, and the top ten carry about 3.9%. The specimen was memory CD4+ T cells from blood. These receptors were obtained from a female donor in good health, serving as a healthy control.

This clonotype was counted many times. V is TRBV27 and J is TRBJ1-3, with D unresolved. Germline CDR1 is MNHEY and CDR2 is SMNVEV (reference sequence). The V gene lost 3 bases and the J gene lost 0 bases, with 12 bases spanning the gap. The CDR3 spans 16 residues. The CDR3 sequence is CASSFVLVGSGNTIYF. The CDR3 DNA reads as TGTGCCAGCAGTTTCGTTCTGGTGGGCTCTGGAAACACCATATATTTT.

This clonotype was counted only a few times. The chain links TRBV18 to TRBJ2-7; TRBD1 matches at 8 bases. With V trimmed by 3 bases and J by 5 bases, 6 bases remained unmatched. The CDR3 length is 14 residues. The germline V gene has CDR1 KGHSH and CDR2 LQKENI. The CDR3 region is CASSPRQGANEQYF. In DNA form, the CDR3 reads TGTGCCAGCTCACCCCGGCAGGGGGCCAACGAGCAGTACTTC.

This clonotype was seen more than once but under ten times. The chain recombines TRBV27 with TRBJ1-1, with 9 positions matching TRBD1. The ends lost 5 bases at V and 2 bases at J; junction bases unmatched: 6. The CDR3 runs 15 residues. The germline CDR1 and CDR2 sequences are MNHEY and SMNVEV (reference sequence). Written as DNA, the CDR3 is TGTGCCAGCAGTCTATGGACAGGGGAAAACACTGAAGCTTTCTTT. Amino acids: CASSLWTGENTEAFF.

A few counts support this clonotype. The chain couples TRBV6-2 or TRBV6-3 to TRBJ2-5, with D perhaps assigned TRBD1 or TRBD2 (5 bases each). V lost 2 bases and J 1 base, leaving 11 bases between the germline ends. There are 15 residues in the CDR3. Germline lookup yields CDR1 MNHEY and CDR2 SVGEGT. Here the CDR3 reads CASSYGGAFQETQYF. In nucleotides, the CDR3 is TGTGCCAGCAGTTACGGGGGAGCCTTCCAAGAGACCCAGTACTTC.

There are a few counts of this clonotype. The chain joins TRBV12-3 or TRBV12-4 to TRBJ1-5; D gene ambiguous. The V end lost 3 bases, the J end lost 5 bases, and 8 bases lay between the germline ends. This CDR3 is 13 amino acids long. The DNA of the CDR3 is TGTGCCAGCAGTTTGGGGTCGGATCAGCCCCAGCATTTT. This sequence encodes CASSLGSDQPQHF.

The chain uses TRBV5-1 and TRBJ2-2; D not resolved. Germline V gene sequence: CDR1 SGHRS, CDR2 YFSETQ. This CDR3 has 14 amino acids. Trimming shortened V by 4 bases and J by 4 bases, and 11 bases separated the two germline ends. The CDR3 bases are TGCGCCAGCAGCACCTCAGTCGGCACCGGGGAGCTGTTTTTT. Its translation: CASSTSVGTGELFF.

This rearrangement joins TRBV9 to TRBJ2-1, with TRBD2 matching 9 bases. There are 15 residues in the CDR3. The germline V gene has CDR1 SGDLS and CDR2 YYNGEE. V lost 4 bases and J lost 15; bases outside the gene matches: 17. The CDR3 region is CASSPQASGISAPFF. DNA of the CDR3: TGTGCCAGCAGCCCCCAGGCTAGCGGGATTAGTGCTCCGTTCTTC.

This clonotype has a handful of counts. The chain uses TRBV7-3 and TRBJ2-5, with 11 bases lining up with TRBD2. V shed 5 bases and J 5 bases; nucleotides not matched to a gene: 10. The CDR3 extends over 16 amino acids. The germline V gene has CDR1 SGHTA and CDR2 FQGTGA. The CDR3: CASSQGASGGLETQYF. In nucleotides, the CDR3 is TGTGCCAGCAGCCAAGGGGCTAGCGGGGGGTTGGAGACCCAGTACTTC.

There are a few counts of this clonotype. This chain joins TRBV4-1 and TRBJ2-5, with 14 bases lining up with TRBD2. V trimming: 0 bases; J trimming: 5 bases; junction bases outside the gene matches: 17. Germline CDR1 and CDR2: MGHRA and YSYEKL. The CDR3 sequence is 21 residues long. CDR3 DNA sequence: TGCGCCAGCAGCCAAGATGCACGGACGGGACTAGCGGGAGCGGGAGGGGAGACCCAGTACTTC. The encoded protein is CASSQDARTGLAGAGGETQYF.

This clonotype has a count of ten or more. The chain joins TRBV4-3 to TRBJ1-1; TRBD1 might be the D (6 bases). Germline values: CDR1 LGHNA, CDR2 YSLEER. The CDR3 is 15 amino acids. The V and J ends lost 5 bases and 4 bases respectively, with 17 bases between them. In nucleotides, the CDR3 is TGCGCCAGCAGCTTCACGAACAGGGAGGGCACTGAAGCTTTCTTT. This sequence encodes CASSFTNREGTEAFF.

This clonotype was observed at least ten times. Written as DNA, the CDR3 is TGTGCCAGCAGAGGACAGGGAGGTCTCTACGAGCAGTACTTC. It specifies CASRGQGGLYEQYF. J is TRBJ2-7 and V is TRBV12-3 or TRBV12-4, with 8 bases fitting TRBD1. The trim removed 6 bases at V and 3 bases at J, leaving 7 bases unmatched. This CDR3 has 14 residues.

This clonotype was detected ten times or more. V and J are TRBV4-2 and TRBJ2-1, with TRBD1 identical over 8 bases. The ends lost 3 bases at V and 2 bases at J; junction bases unmatched: 9. The V gene's germline CDR1 is LGHNA and CDR2 YNFKEQ. There are 17 residues in the CDR3. In DNA, the CDR3 is TGTGCCAGCAGCCAGGTGGCGGAGACAGGGGCCTACAATGAGCAGTTCTTC. This gives the protein CASSQVAETGAYNEQFF.

This clonotype was observed a few times. J is TRBJ1-4 and V is TRBV29-1, with D possibly being TRBD1 (6 bases). CDR3 size: 13 residues. Germline V gives CDR1 SQVTM, CDR2 ANQGSEA. The DNA of the CDR3 is TGCAGTTGCCTTCAGGGGACTAATGAAAAACTGTTTTTT. Translated: CSCLQGTNEKLFF. Full variable domain (rest looked up from reference TRBV29-1 and TRBJ1-4): SAVISQKPSRDICQRGTSLTIQCQVDSQVTMMFWYRQQPGQSLTLIATANQGSEATYESGFVIDKFPISRPNLTFSTLTVSNMSPEDSSIYLCSCLQGTNEKLFFGSGTQLSVL.

This clonotype was counted only a few times. The chain uses TRBV12-3 or TRBV12-4 and TRBJ1-6; 7 bases agree with TRBD1. The CDR3 loop spans 16 amino acids. After removal of 5 bases from V and 8 bases from J, the junction contained 12 bases not matched to a gene. CDR3 in DNA: TGTGCCAGCAGTACATCACGAGGGGGCGTAGATTCACCCCTCCACTTT. This sequence encodes CASSTSRGGVDSPLHF.

V usage is TRBV20-1 and J usage is TRBJ1-4; D remains ambiguous. V gave up 6 bases and J gave up 4 bases, with 15 bases separating them. CDR3 length equals 14 residues. Per germline, CDR1 DFQATT and CDR2 SNEGSKA (reference sequence). The CDR3 loop reads CSAPNSANNEKLFF. CDR3 nucleotide sequence: TGCAGTGCGCCAAACAGCGCCAATAATGAAAAACTGTTTTTT.

In this sample, this clonotype turned up many times. V gene TRBV20-1 combines with J gene TRBJ1-1; TRBD1 agrees at 7 bases. Looked up from germline, CDR1 is DFQATT and CDR2 is SNEGSKA (reference sequence). The CDR3 is made up of 12 amino acids. CDR3 sequence (DNA): TGCAGGATACAGGGGTGGAACACTGAAGCTTTCTTT. Amino acids: CRIQGWNTEAFF.

The chain links TRBV20-1 to TRBJ2-3, with 11 bases fitting TRBD2. Germline V CDR1 and CDR2: DFQATT, SNEGSKA (reference sequence). With 1 base clipped from V and 4 bases from J, the junction kept 7 bases outside the gene matches. The CDR3 has 16 amino acids. In DNA form, the CDR3 reads TGCAGTGCTAGAGGACTAGCGGGACCGATCGCAGATACGCAGTATTTT. Protein product: CSARGLAGPIADTQYF.

The V gene is TRBV7-2, the J gene TRBJ1-2; maybe TRBD1 (6 bases). CDR1 is SGHTA, CDR2 FQGNSA, per germline. The CDR3 is 14 residues long. V gave up 4 bases and J gave up 6 bases, with 15 bases separating them. CDR3 loop: CASSSLQGINGYTF. The CDR3 DNA sequence: TGTGCCAGCAGCTCACTACAGGGAATCAATGGCTACACCTTC.

The chain combines TRBV7-8 with TRBJ2-1; D is unresolved. Germline V gene lookup returns CDR1 SGHVS and CDR2 FQNEAQ. Trimming took 2 bases from V and 9 from J, leaving 17 bases between them. This CDR3 is 15 amino acids long. CDR3: CASSLNAASMGEQFF. CDR3 coding DNA: TGTGCCAGCAGCTTAAATGCCGCATCTATGGGTGAGCAGTTCTTC.

V and J are TRBV7-2 and TRBJ1-2; TRBD1 matches 10 bases. Germline values: CDR1 SGHTA, CDR2 FQGNSA. The trim removed 5 bases at V and 3 bases at J, leaving 6 bases unmatched. CDR3 length equals 15 residues. Here the CDR3 DNA reads TGTGCCAGCAGCACCAGACAGGGGGCGGACTATGGCTACACCTTC. Translated: CASSTRQGADYGYTF.

V is TRBV28 and J is TRBJ1-3; 7 bases align to TRBD1. Germline values: CDR1 MDHEN, CDR2 SYDVKM. The CDR3 covers 14 residues. J lost 3 bases, V lost 6 bases, and 5 bases had no gene match. CDR3 residues: CASSPGTDGNTIYF. CDR3 DNA sequence: TGTGCCAGCAGCCCCGGGACAGATGGAAACACCATATATTTT.

The chain employs TRBV20-1 and TRBJ1-2, with TRBD1 identical over 11 bases. This CDR3 has 16 amino acids. The ends lost 1 base at V and 1 base at J; junction bases unmatched: 5. CDR1 is DFQATT, CDR2 SNEGSKA, per germline (reference sequence). The CDR3 here is CSARAGGTGGNYGYTF. Written as DNA, the CDR3 is TGCAGTGCTAGAGCTGGTGGGACAGGGGGTAACTATGGCTACACCTTC.

This clonotype was counted between two and nine times. J is TRBJ1-4 and V is TRBV12-3 or TRBV12-4; D perhaps matches TRBD1 (6 bases). Trimming stripped 2 bases from V and 4 bases from J, with 11 bases between. CDR3 length equals 15 residues. CDR3: CASSLTGGLNEKLFF. CDR3 bases: TGTGCCAGCAGTTTAACGGGGGGCCTTAATGAAAAACTGTTTTTT.

Many counts were recorded for this clonotype. CDR3 sequence (DNA): TGTGCCAGCAGTGTCAGGGGGCTCGACACAGATACGCAGTATTTT. It specifies CASSVRGLDTDTQYF. The rearrangement joins TRBV6-5 to TRBJ2-3, with 8 bases fitting TRBD1. The J segment lost 2 bases and the V segment lost 5 bases, leaving 6 bases of the junction unmatched. Looked up from germline, CDR1 is MNHEY and CDR2 is SVGAGI. The CDR3 spans 15 residues.